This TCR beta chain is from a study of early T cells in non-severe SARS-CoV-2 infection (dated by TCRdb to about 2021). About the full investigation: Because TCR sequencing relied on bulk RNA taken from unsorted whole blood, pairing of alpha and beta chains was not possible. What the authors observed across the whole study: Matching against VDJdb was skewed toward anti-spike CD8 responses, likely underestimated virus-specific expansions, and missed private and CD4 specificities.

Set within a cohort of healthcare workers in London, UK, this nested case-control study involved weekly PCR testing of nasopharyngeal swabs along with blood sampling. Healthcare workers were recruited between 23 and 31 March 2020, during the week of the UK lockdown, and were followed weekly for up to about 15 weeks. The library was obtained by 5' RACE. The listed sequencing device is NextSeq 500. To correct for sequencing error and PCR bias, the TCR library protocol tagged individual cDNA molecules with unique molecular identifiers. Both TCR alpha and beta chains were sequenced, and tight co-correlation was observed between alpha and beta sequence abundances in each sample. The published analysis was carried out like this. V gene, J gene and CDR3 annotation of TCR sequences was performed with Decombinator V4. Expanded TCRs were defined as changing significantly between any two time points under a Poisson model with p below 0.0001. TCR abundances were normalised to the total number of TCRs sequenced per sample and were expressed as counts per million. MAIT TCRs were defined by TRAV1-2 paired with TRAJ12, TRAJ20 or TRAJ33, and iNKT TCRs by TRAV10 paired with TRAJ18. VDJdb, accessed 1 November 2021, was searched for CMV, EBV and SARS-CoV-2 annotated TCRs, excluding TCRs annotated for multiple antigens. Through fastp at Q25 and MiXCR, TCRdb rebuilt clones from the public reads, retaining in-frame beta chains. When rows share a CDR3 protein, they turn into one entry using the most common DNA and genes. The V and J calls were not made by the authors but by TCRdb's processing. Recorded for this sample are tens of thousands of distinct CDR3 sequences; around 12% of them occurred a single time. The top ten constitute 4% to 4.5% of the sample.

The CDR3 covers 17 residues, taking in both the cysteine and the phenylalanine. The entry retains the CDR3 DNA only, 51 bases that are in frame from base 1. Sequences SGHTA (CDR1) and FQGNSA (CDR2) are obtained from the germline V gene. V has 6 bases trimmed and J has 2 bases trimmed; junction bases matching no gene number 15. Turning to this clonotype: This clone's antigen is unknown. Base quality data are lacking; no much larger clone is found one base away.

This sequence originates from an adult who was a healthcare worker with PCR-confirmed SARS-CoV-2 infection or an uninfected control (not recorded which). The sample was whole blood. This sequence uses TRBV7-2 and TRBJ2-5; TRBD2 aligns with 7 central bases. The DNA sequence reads TGTGCCAGCAGACACTCCCGCTGGGGGGGAAGGCAAGAGACCCAGTACTTC. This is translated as CASRHSRWGGRQETQYF.